The sequence of this TCR beta chain was determined in a study of human T cells and chemical hapten exposure. Study-wide points: TCRs above 1 in 1000 frequency stayed constant with DPC sensitization.

It was the library that attached unique molecular identifiers to individual cDNA molecules. TCRdb processed the RACE reads anew with MiXCR; each CDR3 protein has one entry. The sample has some 82,000 distinct CDR3 sequences; more than 6.5% are singletons. Time point in this sample: patch test 2, 6 weeks after DPC sensitization. Regarding treatment: therapeutic diphenylcyclopropenone sensitization with weekly scalp DPC. V was shortened by 3 bases and J by 3 bases, with 14 bases between the two germline ends. Germline CDR1 and CDR2: LGHDT and YNNKEL (reference sequence). This CDR3 is 15 amino acids long. This clonotype was picked up many times. Its antigen is as yet unknown.

The rearrangement uses TRBV3-1 and TRBJ2-5; D might be TRBD1 (6 bases). The TCR originated in a woman under 40 with alopecia areata. Some clones in this sample may be carry-over from other donors' samples. Sequences were derived from whole blood, sampled in connection with sensitization to the hapten diphenylcyclopropenone (DPC). In DNA form, the CDR3 reads TGTGCCAGCAGCCAGGACTTGACAGGTGAAGAGACCCAGTACTTC. It translates to CASSQDLTGEETQYF.